This T cell receptor beta chain was profiled in a study of cytomegalovirus exposure and HLA in healthy donors. Whole-study results and caveats: A later analysis showed that HLA-associated TCR beta chains had undergone more clonal expansion than equally common others. The later analysis indicated that the majority of CMV-associated TCR beta chains appeared HLA-restricted. In presence/absence analyses, roughly uniform sequencing depth across donors was assumed.

Germline-derived CDR1 and CDR2 are KGHSH and LQKENI. The CDR3 contains 13 residues. V was pared by 3 bases and J by 2 bases, with 6 bases between. Concerning this clone itself: The antigen is not known.

Researchers ran the PCR with 60 Vbeta and 13 Jbeta primers. Profiling relied on immunoSEQ multiplex PCR, and the TCRdb table lists in-frame clones only, not all of them. This table holds some 54,000 clones, approximately 80% found once. Donors had nominal health at sampling but likely had unrecorded immune exposures. The rearrangement uses TRBV18 and TRBJ2-3; no definite D call. The clonotype comes from a male donor in good health and CMV-seronegative. The sequenced sample was PBMCs. The CDR3 loop is CASSPPLTDTQYF. CDR3 coding DNA: TGTGCCAGCTCACCCCCCCTCACAGATACGCAGTATTTT.